Following are 5 T cell receptor beta chains from one sample sequenced in a study of T cell repertoires in cytomegalovirus infection. Via MiXCR, TCRdb re-called the reads, giving one row per CDR3 protein. This sample has roughly 500,000 distinct CDR3 sequences, with approximately 10% found just once. Sequencing was performed on PBMCs. Receptors originate from a human donor in good health (CMV status not recorded). Some clones in this sample may be carry-over from other donors' samples.

The table lists this clonotype with many counts. The chain couples TRBV2 to TRBJ1-1; D remains ambiguous. Germline V gene sequence: CDR1 SNHLY, CDR2 FYNNEI. The V end lost 4 bases, the J end lost 4 bases, and 19 bases lay between the germline ends. The CDR3 sequence is 16 residues long. CDR3 sequence: CASSVWSRQSGTEAFF. CDR3 in DNA: TGTGCCAGCAGTGTATGGAGTCGGCAAAGTGGCACTGAAGCTTTCTTT.

The J gene is TRBJ2-5, the V gene TRBV20-1; 11 bases match TRBD2. In germline, CDR1 is DFQATT, CDR2 SNEGSKA (reference sequence). V was pared by 2 bases and J by 0 bases, with 2 bases of the junction left unmatched. This CDR3 spans 15 amino acids. CDR3 coding DNA: TGCAGTGCTAGACTAGCGGGGGGATACCAAGAGACCCAGTACTTC. This codes for CSARLAGGYQETQYF.

The chain joins TRBV9 to TRBJ2-7; D may be TRBD2 (5 bases). This CDR3 has 13 residues. CDR1 is SGDLS, CDR2 YYNGEE, per germline. V shed 4 bases and J shed 6 bases, with 14 bases lying between them. The CDR3 nucleotides are TGTGCCAGCAGCCCCGAGGGCAGTTCCGAGCAGTACTTC. Translating gives CASSPEGSSEQYF.

The sample holds a few counts of this clonotype. J is TRBJ2-1 and V is TRBV12-3 or TRBV12-4; D perhaps matches TRBD2 (5 bases). The CDR3 is 12 residues long. The V end was cut by 8 bases, the J end by 4 bases, with 9 bases between. The CDR3 is CASHRGYNEQFF. As DNA, the CDR3 is TGTGCCAGCCATCGGGGTTACAATGAGCAGTTCTTC.

This clonotype was found many times. This chain uses TRBV12-3 or TRBV12-4 with TRBJ1-2, with D possibly TRBD1 on 6 matching bases. V lost 7 bases and J 2 bases, leaving 17 bases between the germline ends. CDR3 length equals 15 residues. CDR3 amino acids: CASKQSLGHNYGYTF. CDR3 sequence (DNA): TGTGCCAGCAAACAGTCACTGGGACACAACTATGGCTACACCTTC.